The T cell receptor (beta chain) under discussion was sequenced for a study of shared T cell receptors in the human thymus. This CDR3 spans 14 amino acids. Germline values: CDR1 SGHRS, CDR2 YFSETQ. J was trimmed by 1 base and V by 4 bases; bases with no gene match: 4. The repertoire was sequenced with immunoSEQ multiplex PCR; TCRdb's copy has only in-frame clones and lacks some. This table has almost 550,000 clones, 75% to 80% appearing once. This clone appeared a few times. These same data were also listed under a study on human thymus T cells. That work contributes: Resections from corrective heart surgery provided thymus tissue. Thymic and blood repertoires appeared to show biased V and J gene usage. Highly overlapping thymic repertoires in unrelated individuals were reported by related research.

This chain uses TRBV5-1 with TRBJ1-1; 7 positions match TRBD1. Input material: thymocytes. This receptor was obtained from a boy under two years old with a congenital heart defect. The CDR3 reads CASSNRGPNTEAFF. CDR3 sequence (DNA): TGCGCCAGCAGCAACAGGGGACCGAACACTGAAGCTTTCTTT.